The 5 T cell receptor beta chains reported below all come from one sample, sequenced in a study of CD8+CD57+ T cells in acquired aplastic anemia (dated by TCRdb to the late 2010s). The sequencer was an Illumina HiSeq 2000. TCR beta VDJ combination and CDR3 sequence profiling used genomic DNA as the template. Clones were called with MiXCR by TCRdb after fastp trimmed the public reads at Q25, and only in-frame beta chains were retained. Rows are unified per CDR3 protein, each entry keeping the most common DNA and genes. Across this sample there are about 190,000 distinct CDR3 sequences, with approximately 50% seen only once. The ten largest clones take up 15% to 20% of the sample. The sample was sorted CD4+, CD8+, or CD8+CD57+ T cells (not recorded which) from PBMCs. The receptor set was obtained from a human donor in good health, serving as a control.

At least ten counts were recorded for this clonotype. The CDR3 end shows no conserved phenylalanine or tryptophan, and so a read error is likely. The DNA is omitted, as the CDR3 cannot be located on it reliably, and the CDR3 follows TCRdb's listing. J is TRBJ2-5 and V is TRBV7-6; the table names TRBD2, a call not compared with the DNA. Germline V CDR1 and CDR2: SGHVS, FNYEAQ. The CDR3 is made up of 8 amino acids, end residues included. CDR3 protein: CASSLEAG.

The chain carries TRBV6-1 and TRBJ1-2; weak D call: TRBD1 (6 bases). In germline, CDR1 is MNHNS, CDR2 SASEGT. The CDR3 is made up of 14 amino acids. Between the trimmed V and J ends, which lost 8 bases and 0 bases, there was a span of 13 bases. DNA of the CDR3: TGTGCCAGCGCAAAGGGGGTTACTAACTATGGCTACACCTTC. Encoded protein: CASAKGVTNYGYTF.

Many counts were recorded for this clonotype. The CDR3 DNA sequence: TGTGCCAGCAGGCTGGGGGATACTGAAGCTTTCTTT. Its translation: CASRLGDTEAFF. The gene calls are TRBV2 and TRBJ1-1, with D possibly being TRBD1 (5 bases). CDR1 is SNHLY, CDR2 FYNNEI, per germline. Trimming left V 6 bases short and J 5 bases short, with 10 bases between. The CDR3 is 12 residues long.

The chain employs TRBV2 and TRBJ2-3; 7 bases are a match to TRBD1. Germline CDR1 and CDR2: SNHLY and FYNNEI. The CDR3 is 15 amino acids. The junction had 3 bases not matched to a gene; V was cut back by 2 bases and J by 1 base. In DNA, the CDR3 is TGTGCCAGCAGTGAAAGGGGGCGGGGCACAGATACGCAGTATTTT. This encodes CASSERGRGTDTQYF.

The CDR3 spells CASSLAGVHGGLQYYNEQFF. DNA of the CDR3: TGTGCCAGCAGCTTAGCGGGGGTGCACGGGGGCCTACAATATTACAATGAGCAGTTCTTC. The rearrangement links TRBV7-6 to TRBJ2-1; the D call may be TRBD1 or TRBD2 (6 bases each). V dropped 0 bases and J dropped 4 bases, with 25 bases sitting between them. This CDR3 region has 20 residues. Germline CDR1 is SGHVS and CDR2 is FNYEAQ.